Given below is one TCR beta chain in context. Its specificity is unknown. The source of the sample is a study of cytomegalovirus exposure and HLA in healthy donors. Germline lookup yields CDR1 SEHNR and CDR2 FQNEAQ (reference sequence). The CDR3 extends over 15 amino acids. V lost 1 base to trimming and J lost 1 base, with 11 bases between them. Both 60 Vbeta primers and 13 Jbeta primers went into the PCR. Generated by immunoSEQ multiplex PCR, the TCRdb table keeps only in-frame clones and is missing some. The sample carries 30,000 to 40,000 clones, 60% to 80% recorded once. The study, taken as a whole, reports: Later on, an analysis found that several of the most significant clusters appeared to be linked to common viral pathogens, which included parvovirus B19. Rare sequences made up most TCRs, while some public TCRs were found in many donors.

The V and J genes are TRBV7-9 and TRBJ2-7; perhaps TRBD1 as D (5 bases). Sequencing was done on a sample of PBMCs. The clonotype comes from a woman in her thirties in good health and CMV-seropositive. Written as DNA, the CDR3 is TGTGCCAGCAGCTTAGATTCGGACACTTCCTACGAGCAGTACTTC. This encodes CASSLDSDTSYEQYF.